This T cell receptor beta chain is drawn from a study of blood T cell repertoires in COVID-19. Trimming removed 0 bases from V and 3 bases from J, with 21 bases in between. Looked up from germline, CDR1 is SGHNT and CDR2 is YYREEE (reference sequence). The CDR3 totals 18 residues. In the source study's methods: Amplification from reference gene primers served as the basis for estimated nucleated cell counts. Clones were read by immunoSEQ multiplex PCR, and TCRdb kept only the in-frame ones, dropping some. From that table come the V and J calls and clone size; the DNA was used to work out D and trimming. Among a few hundred thousand clones, 75% to 90% were seen once, and the ten largest hold 1.2%. Individuals aged roughly 18 to 95 years were recruited from fewer than 30 US areas.

The specimen sequenced was PBMCs or T cells enriched from blood (not recorded which). This chain joins TRBV5-4 and TRBJ1-1, with a possible D match to TRBD1 (5 bases). The TCR was taken from a man aged 30 to 45 who had recovered from COVID-19. The DNA of the CDR3 is TGTGCCAGCAGCTTGGCCGGGGGGTGGGCTGCGGTGGACACTGAAGCTTTCTTT. Translated, it gives CASSLAGGWAAVDTEAFF.